This T cell receptor beta chain was sequenced during a study of blood T cell repertoires in COVID-19. The overall study: PBMCs, B-cell-depleted T cells, or T cells provided the cDNA or gDNA that made up the material.

In the authors' workflow: Counts of nucleated cells, estimated from reference gene primer amplification, were obtained. Here immunoSEQ multiplex PCR was the method, and the copy in TCRdb shows in-frame clones only, minus some. The DNA gave D and trimming, while V, J and clone size come from that table. The repertoire includes fewer than 85,000 clones, roughly 86% of them detected once, and roughly a fifth sits in the top ten. There are 13 residues in the CDR3. CDR1 KGHSH and CDR2 LQKENI come from the germline V gene. V lost 3 bases, J lost 7 bases, and 12 bases lay in between. The origin of this receptor is a human donor in a cohort sampled during active COVID-19. This sequence joins TRBV18 and TRBJ1-1; D is unresolved. The specimen sequenced was peripheral blood. DNA for the CDR3: TGTGCCAGCTCACCCGACTACCAACGTGAAGCTTTCTTT. It yields the protein CASSPDYQREAFF.